This TCR beta chain was documented in a study of beta chain features in type 1 diabetes. Study-level results: No resolution was reached here on whether HLA type influences TCRB rearrangement. Within patients, naive, central memory and Treg TCRB repertoires seemed more similar than within healthy donors.

This clone occurred a few times. Its target is unknown. Germline-derived CDR1 and CDR2 are LNHDA and SQIVND (reference sequence). The V and J ends lost 2 bases and 3 bases respectively, with 10 bases between them. CDR3 length: 15 residues. The investigators reverse transcribed all of the isolated RNA, so they sequenced expressed TCRB transcripts. The assay was immunoSEQ multiplex PCR, and TCRdb's table has in-frame clones only and misses some. The top ten hold around 0.02% of the sample, which has hundreds of thousands of clones, 15% to 20% seen once. The TCR sequence derives from a woman aged 18-29 years in good health. The material sequenced was naive CD4+ T cells from blood. V gene TRBV19 combines with J gene TRBJ2-2; tentative D call: TRBD1 (5 bases). CDR3 sequence (DNA): TGTGCCAGTAGTATACAAGGGGCTTACACCGGGGAGCTGTTTTTT. Translated: CASSIQGAYTGELFF.